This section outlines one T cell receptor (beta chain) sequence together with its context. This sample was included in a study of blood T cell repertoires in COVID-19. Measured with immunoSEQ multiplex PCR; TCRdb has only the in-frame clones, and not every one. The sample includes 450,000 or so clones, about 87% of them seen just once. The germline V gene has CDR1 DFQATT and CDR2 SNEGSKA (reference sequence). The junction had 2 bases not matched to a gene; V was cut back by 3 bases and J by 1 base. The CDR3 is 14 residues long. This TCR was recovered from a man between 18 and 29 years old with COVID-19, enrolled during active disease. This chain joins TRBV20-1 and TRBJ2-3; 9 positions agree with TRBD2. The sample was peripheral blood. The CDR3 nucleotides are TGCAGTGCTAGTGAGCGGGGGGGCACAGATACGCAGTATTTT. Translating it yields CSASERGGTDTQYF.